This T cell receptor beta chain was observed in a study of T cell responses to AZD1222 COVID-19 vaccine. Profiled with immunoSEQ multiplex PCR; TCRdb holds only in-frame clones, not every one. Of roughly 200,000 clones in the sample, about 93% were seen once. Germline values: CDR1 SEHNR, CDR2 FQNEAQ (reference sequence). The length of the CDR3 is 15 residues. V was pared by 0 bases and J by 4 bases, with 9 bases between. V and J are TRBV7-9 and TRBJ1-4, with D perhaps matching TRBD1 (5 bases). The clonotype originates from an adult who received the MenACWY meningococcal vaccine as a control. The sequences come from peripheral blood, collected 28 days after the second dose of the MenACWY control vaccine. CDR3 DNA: TGTGCCAGCAGCTTAGCGGGAGGGGTTAATGAAAAACTGTTTTTT. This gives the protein CASSLAGGVNEKLFF.